The 22 T cell receptor beta chains below were found in one sample sequenced in a study of shared clonotypes between healthy human individuals (dated by TCRdb to 2018 to 2021). The library relied on the immunoSEQ multiplex PCR assay. The table comes from immuneACCESS by way of TCRdb, which keeps in-frame sequences with V and J called. Part of the clones is missing from these tables; in studies checked, under half for an unresolved V gene and the rest for unknown reasons. This sample is represented by approximately 620,000 clones; more than 95% of them were singletons. The ten largest clones take up about 0.06% of the sample. The sample consisted of naive CD4+ T cells sorted from blood. The meaning of the sample's cell subset or site label: CD45RA+ positively selected. The receptors were gathered from a woman aged 25 to 45 in good health.

The chain employs TRBV9 and TRBJ2-1, with no clear D. Germline loops: CDR1 SGDLS, CDR2 YYNGEE. CDR3 length: 14 amino acids. V was shortened by 4 bases and J by 10 bases, with 18 bases between the two germline ends. CDR3 DNA sequence: TGTGCCAGCAGCCCGACGACTGCCTCCGGAGAGCAGTTCTTC. Its protein is CASSPTTASGEQFF.

This chain connects TRBV18 to TRBJ2-5, with TRBD1 as a possible D gene (5 bases). CDR1 is KGHSH, CDR2 LQKENI, per germline. Deletions cut 2 bases from V and 4 bases from J, with 20 bases between. The CDR3 length is 17 residues. The CDR3: CASSPTEGQGGGETQYF. The CDR3 DNA sequence: TGTGCCAGCTCACCAACCGAAGGGCAGGGCGGCGGAGAGACCCAGTACTTC.

In regard to this clone: One end of the junction is discordant with germline, which a read error may explain. The chain combines TRBV7-3 with TRBJ2-3, with 8 bases fitting TRBD1. CDR1 and CDR2 (germline): SGHTA, FQGTGA. CDR3 size: 12 residues. Written as DNA, the CDR3 is TGTGCCAGCAGCTTATCGGGCAGGGGGCTTCATTTT. Its protein is CASSLSGRGLHF.

The V call is TRBV6-5, the J call TRBJ1-2; a possible D gene is TRBD1 (5 bases). Per germline, CDR1 MNHEY and CDR2 SVGAGI. The CDR3 is made up of 12 amino acids. Trimming shortened V by 5 bases and J by 8 bases, and 12 bases separated the two germline ends. The CDR3: CASSADRGGYTF. In DNA form, the CDR3 reads TGTGCCAGCAGTGCCGACAGAGGCGGCTACACCTTC.

V is TRBV11-2 and J is TRBJ1-4; D is ambiguous. Trimming removed 5 bases at V and 4 bases at J, with 11 bases between. The germline gives CDR1 SGHAT, CDR2 FQNNGV. The CDR3 is 14 amino acids. CDR3 protein: CASSPRRDNEKLFF. DNA for the CDR3: TGTGCCAGCAGCCCGAGACGGGATAATGAAAAACTGTTTTTT.

This clone appeared a single time. The V gene is TRBV7-2, the J gene TRBJ2-1; D may correspond to TRBD1 or TRBD2 (5 bases each). The length of the CDR3 is 14 residues. Germline values: CDR1 SGHTA, CDR2 FQGNSA. The V end was cut by 5 bases, the J end by 6 bases, with 14 bases between. The CDR3 spells CASSPRRGPNEQFF. The CDR3 coding sequence is TGTGCCAGCAGCCCTCGCCGGGGCCCCAATGAGCAGTTCTTC. The variable domain in full, completed from reference TRBV7-2 and TRBJ2-1, reads GAGVSQSPSNKVTEKGKDVELRCDPISGHTALYWYRQSLGQGLEFLIYFQGNSAPDKSGLPSDRFSAERTGGSVSTLTIQRTQQEDSAVYLCASSPRRGPNEQFFGPGTRLTVL.

This clone was found once. This chain links TRBV18 with TRBJ2-5; 8 bases are a match to TRBD1. CDR1 is KGHSH, CDR2 LQKENI, per germline. The CDR3 length is 15 residues. Trimming removed 3 bases from V and 5 bases from J; junction bases left unmatched: 8. The CDR3 nucleotides read TGTGCCAGCTCACCTGGGACAGGTTCGTGGGAGACCCAGTACTTC. Protein sequence: CASSPGTGSWETQYF.

CDR3 sequence reads: CASSQGQVAPTGELFF. In nucleotides, the CDR3 is TGCGCCAGCAGCCAGGGACAGGTGGCCCCCACCGGGGAGCTGTTTTTT. The chain links TRBV5-1 to TRBJ2-2; TRBD1 matches 8 bases. From germline, CDR1 is SGHRS and CDR2 YFSETQ. The length of the CDR3 is 16 residues. V gave up 4 bases and J gave up 4 bases; unmatched junction bases: 9.

This clone has just one count. The V gene is TRBV6-6, the J gene TRBJ2-3; D might be TRBD2 (5 bases). V was pared by 10 bases and J by 0 bases, with 17 bases between. The CDR3 sequence is 15 residues long. Germline V CDR1 and CDR2: MNHNY, SVGAGI (reference sequence). The CDR3 nucleotides are TGTGCCATATCGGAGAGACTAACTAGCACAGATACGCAGTATTTT. It translates to CAISERLTSTDTQYF.

The chain is built from TRBV7-8 and TRBJ2-7; TRBD2 aligns across 12 bases. From germline, CDR1 is SGHVS and CDR2 FQNEAQ. J lost 1 base, V lost 2 bases, and 6 bases had no gene match. This CDR3 is built from 17 residues. The CDR3 DNA reads as TGTGCCAGCAGCTTACCCCCCCTAGCGGGAGGGTCCTACGAGCAGTACTTC. It encodes CASSLPPLAGGSYEQYF.

The chain uses TRBV28 and TRBJ2-7, with 7 bases identical to TRBD2. The CDR3 is made up of 18 amino acids. Trimming at V came to 6 bases and at J to 5 bases, leaving 22 bases not matched to a gene. Germline assignment: CDR1 MDHEN and CDR2 SYDVKM. CDR3 nucleotides: TGTGCCAGCAGAACCGGGACTATTATTTATTCGGGGAATAACGAGCAGTACTTC. As protein: CASRTGTIIYSGNNEQYF. Full variable domain (remainder filled in from reference TRBV28 and TRBJ2-7): DVKVTQSSRYLVKRTGEKVFLECVQDMDHENMFWYRQDPGLGLRLIYFSYDVKMKEKGDIPEGYSVSREKKERFSLILESASTNQTSMYLCASRTGTIIYSGNNEQYFGPGTRLTVT.

The chain joins TRBV6-5 to TRBJ1-5, with TRBD1 as a possible D gene (5 bases). The CDR3 extends over 15 amino acids. The germline gives CDR1 MNHEY, CDR2 SVGAGI. V was cut by 7 bases and J by 3 bases, with 16 bases left in between. This chain's CDR3 is CASMGAGGINQPQHF. The CDR3 DNA reads TGTGCCAGCATGGGCGCGGGGGGGATCAATCAGCCCCAGCATTTT.

The chain links TRBV7-9 to TRBJ1-5; TRBD1 matches at 9 bases. Per germline, CDR1 SEHNR and CDR2 FQNEAQ (reference sequence). V lost 5 bases and J lost 5; bases outside the gene matches: 13. The CDR3 is 17 residues long. The CDR3 nucleotides are TGTGCCAGCAGCCGAGATGTTTGGGGACAGGGCGATCAGCCCCAGCATTTT. Protein: CASSRDVWGQGDQPQHF.

This clone has only one observation. The V call is TRBV7-2, the J call TRBJ2-1; D possibly corresponds to TRBD2 (6 bases). This CDR3 contains 15 residues. V lost 7 bases to trimming and J lost 3 bases, with 16 bases between them. Per germline, CDR1 SGHTA and CDR2 FQGNSA. Here the CDR3 reads CASNLSGKIYNEQFF. In DNA, the CDR3 is TGTGCCAGCAACCTTAGCGGAAAAATCTACAATGAGCAGTTCTTC.

The CDR3 DNA reads TGTGCCAGCAGTGAAGGCGGGACAGCTAACTATGGCTACACCTTC. Protein: CASSEGGTANYGYTF. The chain is built from TRBV6-1 and TRBJ1-2; 7 bases align to TRBD1. V lost 1 base, J lost 0 bases, and 2 bases stayed unmatched. Germline lookup yields CDR1 MNHNS and CDR2 SASEGT. This CDR3 has 15 amino acids.

The chain has TRBV4-2 and TRBJ1-6; D might be TRBD1 (5 bases). This CDR3 is 17 amino acids long. Trimming stripped 0 bases from V and 7 bases from J, with 16 bases between. The V gene's germline CDR1 is LGHNA and CDR2 YNFKEQ. CDR3: CASSQDLAGKNNSPLHF. The CDR3 nucleotides read TGTGCCAGCAGCCAAGATTTAGCAGGGAAAAACAATTCACCCCTCCACTTT.

The CDR3 region has the DNA TGTGCCAGCAGCTTCGAGGCGGGAGTGGGGACCGGGGAGCTGTTTTTT. Its translation is CASSFEAGVGTGELFF. V and J are TRBV5-4 and TRBJ2-2; TRBD2 agrees at 7 bases. J gave up 5 bases and V 2 bases, and 9 bases lay outside the gene matches. The germline V gene encodes CDR1 SGHNT and CDR2 YYREEE (reference sequence). The CDR3 runs to 16 residues.

The chain joins TRBV19 to TRBJ1-4; no firm D call. The CDR3 length is 15 residues. CDR1 is LNHDA and CDR2 is SQIVND in the germline V gene (reference sequence). Trimming took 3 bases from V and 11 from J, leaving 19 bases between them. CDR3 nucleotides: TGTGCCAGTAGTATTTTCCCCCATCCTGGGGAGAAACTGTTTTTT. Translating gives CASSIFPHPGEKLFF.

J is TRBJ2-6 and V is TRBV5-6; 11 bases agree with TRBD1. Germline V CDR1 and CDR2: SGHDT, YYEEEE. Trimming cost V 4 bases and J 6 bases; bases outside gene matches: 6. This CDR3 comprises 16 residues. The CDR3 spells CASSPGQGALANVLTF. CDR3 coding DNA: TGTGCCAGCAGCCCAGGACAGGGGGCCTTGGCCAACGTCCTGACTTTC.

V is TRBV9 and J is TRBJ2-6; no definite D call. Germline V gene lookup returns CDR1 SGDLS and CDR2 YYNGEE. The CDR3 loop spans 16 amino acids. Trimming took 0 bases from V and 0 from J, leaving 7 bases between them. The CDR3 sequence is CASSVDRISGANVLTF. CDR3 sequence (DNA): TGTGCCAGCAGCGTAGATAGGATCTCTGGGGCCAACGTCCTGACTTTC.

The chain combines TRBV6-5 with TRBJ1-1; 10 nucleotides agree with TRBD1. Germline V gene data show CDR1 as MNHEY and CDR2 as SVGAGI. Trimming cost V 5 bases and J 5 bases; bases outside gene matches: 5. The CDR3 covers 14 residues. Here the CDR3 reads CASSNPGQGTEAFF. CDR3 DNA: TGTGCCAGCAGTAACCCGGGACAGGGGACTGAAGCTTTCTTT.

The gene calls are TRBV5-1 and TRBJ1-5; tentatively, D is TRBD1 (5 bases). V was trimmed by 4 bases and J by 10 bases, leaving 21 bases between them. Germline V CDR1 and CDR2: SGHRS, YFSETQ. The CDR3 covers 15 residues. The CDR3 DNA reads TGCGCCAGCAGCCCGGATTGGCAGGGAGGCGGCCCCCAGCATTTT. It yields the protein CASSPDWQGGGPQHF. Full variable domain (remainder filled in from reference TRBV5-1 and TRBJ1-5): KAGVTQTPRYLIKTRGQQVTLSCSPISGHRSVSWYQQTPGQGLQFLFEYFSETQRNKGNFPGRFSGRQFSNSRSEMNVSTLELGDSALYLCASSPDWQGGGPQHFGDGTRLSIL.